This T cell receptor (beta chain) was profiled in a study of control samples from healthy donors and cancer patients. Method: immunoSEQ multiplex PCR; TCRdb's copy keeps in-frame clones and lacks some. The table includes fewer than 200,000 clones, around 87% detected once. This receptor was identified in a woman aged 45-60 years in good health. The sequenced sample was blood.

The CDR3 sequence is CASSPLTANYGYTF. The CDR3 region has the DNA TGTGCCAGCAGCCCCCTGACGGCTAACTATGGCTACACCTTC. The V gene is TRBV7-9, the J gene TRBJ1-2; D gene uncertain. V lost 5 bases, J lost 0 bases, and 10 bases lay in between. The CDR3 is made up of 14 amino acids. Looked up from germline, CDR1 is SEHNR and CDR2 is FQNEAQ (reference sequence).